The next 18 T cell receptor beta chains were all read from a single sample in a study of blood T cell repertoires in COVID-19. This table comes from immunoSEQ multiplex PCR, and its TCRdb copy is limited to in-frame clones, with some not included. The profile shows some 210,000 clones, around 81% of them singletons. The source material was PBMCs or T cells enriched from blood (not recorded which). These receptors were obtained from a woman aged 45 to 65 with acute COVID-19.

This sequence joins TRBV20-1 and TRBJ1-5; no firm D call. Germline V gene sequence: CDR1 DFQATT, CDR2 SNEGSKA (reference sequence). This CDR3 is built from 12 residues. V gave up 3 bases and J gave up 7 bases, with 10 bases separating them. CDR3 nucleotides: TGCAGTGCTAGTGATGCAGAACAGCCCCAGCATTTT. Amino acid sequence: CSASDAEQPQHF.

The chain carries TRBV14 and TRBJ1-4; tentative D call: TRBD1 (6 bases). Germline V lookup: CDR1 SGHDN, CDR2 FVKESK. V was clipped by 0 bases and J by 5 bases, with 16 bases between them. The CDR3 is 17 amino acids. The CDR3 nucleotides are TGTGCCAGCAGCCAAGAAAGGGGCTGGGGGCTCAATGAAAAACTGTTTTTT. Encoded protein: CASSQERGWGLNEKLFF.

CDR3 in amino acids: CASSHAEDIPSEKLFF. The CDR3 bases are TGTGCCAGCAGCCACGCGGAGGATATCCCCTCCGAAAAACTGTTTTTT. This chain links TRBV3-1 (or the pseudogene TRBV3-2) with TRBJ1-4; D ambiguous. CDR1 and CDR2 (germline): LGHDT, YNNKEL (reference sequence). This CDR3 comprises 16 residues. V lost 3 bases, J lost 8 bases, and 19 bases lay in between.

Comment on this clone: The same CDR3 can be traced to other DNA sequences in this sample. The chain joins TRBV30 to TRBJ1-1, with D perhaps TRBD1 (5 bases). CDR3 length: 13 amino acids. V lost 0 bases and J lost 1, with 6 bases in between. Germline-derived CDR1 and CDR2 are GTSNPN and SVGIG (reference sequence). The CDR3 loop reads CAWSVRGNTEAFF. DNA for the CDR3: TGTGCCTGGAGTGTTAGGGGGAACACTGAAGCTTTCTTT.

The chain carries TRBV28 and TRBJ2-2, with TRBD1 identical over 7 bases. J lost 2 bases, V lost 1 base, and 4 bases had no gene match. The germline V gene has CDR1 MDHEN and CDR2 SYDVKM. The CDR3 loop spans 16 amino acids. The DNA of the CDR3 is TGTGCCAGCAGTTTATCAGGACAGGCAAACACCGGGGAGCTGTTTTTT. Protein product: CASSLSGQANTGELFF. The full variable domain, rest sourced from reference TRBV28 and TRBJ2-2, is DVKVTQSSRYLVKRTGEKVFLECVQDMDHENMFWYRQDPGLGLRLIYFSYDVKMKEKGDIPEGYSVSREKKERFSLILESASTNQTSMYLCASSLSGQANTGELFFGEGSRLTVL.

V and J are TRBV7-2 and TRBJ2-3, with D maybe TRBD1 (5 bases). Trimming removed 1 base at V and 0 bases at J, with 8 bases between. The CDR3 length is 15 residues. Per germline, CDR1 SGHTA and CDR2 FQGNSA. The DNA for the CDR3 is TGTGCCAGCAGCTTAGTCACAGGTAGCACAGATACGCAGTATTTT. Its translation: CASSLVTGSTDTQYF. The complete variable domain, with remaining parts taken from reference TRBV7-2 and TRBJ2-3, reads GAGVSQSPSNKVTEKGKDVELRCDPISGHTALYWYRQSLGQGLEFLIYFQGNSAPDKSGLPSDRFSAERTGGSVSTLTIQRTQQEDSAVYLCASSLVTGSTDTQYFGPGTRLTVL.

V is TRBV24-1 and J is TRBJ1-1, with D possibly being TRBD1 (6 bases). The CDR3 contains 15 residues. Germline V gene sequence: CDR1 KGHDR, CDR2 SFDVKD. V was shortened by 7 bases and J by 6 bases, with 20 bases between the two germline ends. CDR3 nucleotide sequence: TGTGCCACCAGCGATAACAAAGGGGGTAGGGCTGAAGCTTTCTTT. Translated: CATSDNKGGRAEAFF.

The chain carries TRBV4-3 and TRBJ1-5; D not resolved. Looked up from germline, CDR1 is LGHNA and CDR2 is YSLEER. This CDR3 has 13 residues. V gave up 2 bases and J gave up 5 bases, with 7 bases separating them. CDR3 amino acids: CASSQFEDQPQHF. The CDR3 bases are TGCGCCAGCAGCCAATTTGAGGATCAGCCCCAGCATTTT.

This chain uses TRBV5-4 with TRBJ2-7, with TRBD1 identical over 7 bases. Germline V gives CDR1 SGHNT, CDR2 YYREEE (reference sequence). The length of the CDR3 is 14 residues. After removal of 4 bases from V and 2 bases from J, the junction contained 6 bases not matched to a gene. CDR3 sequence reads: CASSLDTGAYEQYF. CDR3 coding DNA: TGTGCCAGCAGCCTTGATACAGGGGCCTACGAGCAGTACTTC. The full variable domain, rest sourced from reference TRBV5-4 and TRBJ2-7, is ETGVTQSPTHLIKTRGQQVTLRCSSQSGHNTVSWYQQALGQGPQFIFQYYREEENGRGNFPPRFSGLQFPNYSSELNVNALELDDSALYLCASSLDTGAYEQYFGPGTRLTVT.

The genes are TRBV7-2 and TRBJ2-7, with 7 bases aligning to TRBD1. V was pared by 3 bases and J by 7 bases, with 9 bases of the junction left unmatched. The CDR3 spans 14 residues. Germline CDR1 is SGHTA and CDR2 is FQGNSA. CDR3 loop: CASSFSGQLGEQYF. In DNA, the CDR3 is TGTGCCAGCAGCTTTTCGGGACAGTTGGGGGAGCAGTACTTC.

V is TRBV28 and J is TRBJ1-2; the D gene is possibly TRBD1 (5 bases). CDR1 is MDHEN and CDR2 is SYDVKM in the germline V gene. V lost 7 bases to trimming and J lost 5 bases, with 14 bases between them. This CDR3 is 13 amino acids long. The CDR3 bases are TGTGCCAGCACGCGGAGGGGCCGGTATGGCTACACCTTC. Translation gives CASTRRGRYGYTF.

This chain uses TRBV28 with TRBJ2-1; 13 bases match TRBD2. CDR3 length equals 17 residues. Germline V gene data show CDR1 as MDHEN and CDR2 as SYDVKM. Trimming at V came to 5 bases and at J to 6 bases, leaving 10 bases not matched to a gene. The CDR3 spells CASSLRTSGSWRNEQFF. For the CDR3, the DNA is TGTGCCAGCAGTCTAAGGACTAGCGGGAGTTGGCGCAATGAGCAGTTCTTC. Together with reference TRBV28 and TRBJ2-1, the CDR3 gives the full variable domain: DVKVTQSSRYLVKRTGEKVFLECVQDMDHENMFWYRQDPGLGLRLIYFSYDVKMKEKGDIPEGYSVSREKKERFSLILESASTNQTSMYLCASSLRTSGSWRNEQFFGPGTRLTVL.

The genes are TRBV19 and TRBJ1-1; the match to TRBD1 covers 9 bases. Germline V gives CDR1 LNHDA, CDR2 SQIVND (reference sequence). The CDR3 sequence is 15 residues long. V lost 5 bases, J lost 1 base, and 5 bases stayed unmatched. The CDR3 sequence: CASSDRGKSNTEAFF. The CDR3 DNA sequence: TGTGCCAGTAGTGACAGGGGGAAGTCGAACACTGAAGCTTTCTTT.

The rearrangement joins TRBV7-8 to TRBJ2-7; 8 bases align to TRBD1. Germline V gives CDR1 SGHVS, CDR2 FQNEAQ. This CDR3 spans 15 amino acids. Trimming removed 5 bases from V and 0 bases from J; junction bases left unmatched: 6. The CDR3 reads CASSPRDRTSYEQYF. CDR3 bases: TGTGCCAGCAGCCCGAGGGACAGGACCTCCTACGAGCAGTACTTC. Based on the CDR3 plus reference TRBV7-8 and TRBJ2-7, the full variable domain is GAGVSQSPRYKVAKRGQDVALRCDPISGHVSLFWYQQALGQGPEFLTYFQNEAQLDKSGLPSDRFFAERPEGSVSTLKIQRTQQEDSAVYLCASSPRDRTSYEQYFGPGTRLTVT.

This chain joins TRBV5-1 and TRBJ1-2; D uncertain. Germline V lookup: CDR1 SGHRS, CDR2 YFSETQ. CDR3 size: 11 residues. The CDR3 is CASEGSGGYTF. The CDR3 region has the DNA TGCGCGAGCGAGGGCTCGGGGGGCTACACCTTC. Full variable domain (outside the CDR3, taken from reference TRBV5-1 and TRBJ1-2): KAGVTQTPRYLIKTRGQQVTLSCSPISGHRSVSWYQQTPGQGLQFLFEYFSETQRNKGNFPGRFSGRQFSNSRSEMNVSTLELGDSALYLCASEGSGGYTFGSGTRLTVV.

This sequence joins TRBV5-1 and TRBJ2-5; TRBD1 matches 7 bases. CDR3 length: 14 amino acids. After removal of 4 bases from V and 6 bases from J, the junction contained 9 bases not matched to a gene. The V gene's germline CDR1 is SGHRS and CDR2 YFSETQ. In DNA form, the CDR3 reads TGCGCCAGCAGCCCGGGACAGACGATGAAGACCCAGTACTTC. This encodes CASSPGQTMKTQYF.

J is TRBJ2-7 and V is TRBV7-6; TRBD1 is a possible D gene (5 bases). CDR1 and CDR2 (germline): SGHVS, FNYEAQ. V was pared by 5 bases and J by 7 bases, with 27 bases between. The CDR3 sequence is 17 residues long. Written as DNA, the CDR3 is TGTGCCAGCAGCCCCCGTGGCGGCAGGGAAGGTTTTGGGGAGCAGTACTTC. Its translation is CASSPRGGREGFGEQYF.

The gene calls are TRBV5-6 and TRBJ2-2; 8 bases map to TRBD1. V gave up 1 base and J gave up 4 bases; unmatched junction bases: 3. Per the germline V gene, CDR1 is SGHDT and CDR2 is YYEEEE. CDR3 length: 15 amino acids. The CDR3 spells CASSLIQGVTGELFF. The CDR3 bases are TGTGCCAGCAGCTTGATACAGGGGGTCACCGGGGAGCTGTTTTTT.